One sample yielded the 15 T cell receptor beta chains listed below, sequenced in a study of blood T cell repertoires in COVID-19. The repertoire was sequenced with immunoSEQ multiplex PCR; TCRdb's copy has only in-frame clones and lacks some. The sample carries 350,000 to 400,000 clones, 75% to 90% recorded once. Sequencing was carried out using peripheral blood. The receptors originated from a woman aged 55-69 years with COVID-19, enrolled during active disease.

The chain carries TRBV30 and TRBJ2-7; weak D call: TRBD1 (6 bases). This CDR3 is 12 amino acids long. With 0 bases removed from V and 6 bases from J, the gap between germline ends came to 9 bases. CDR1 is GTSNPN and CDR2 is SVGIG in the germline V gene (reference sequence). The CDR3: CAWSVSGVEQYF. CDR3 nucleotides: TGTGCCTGGAGTGTATCAGGGGTCGAGCAGTACTTC.

The gene calls are TRBV28 and TRBJ2-7, with 8 bases fitting TRBD1. CDR1 and CDR2 (germline): MDHEN, SYDVKM. J was trimmed by 9 bases and V by 4 bases; bases with no gene match: 17. CDR3 length: 16 amino acids. The CDR3 DNA reads as TGTGCCAGCAGTTCGGCCGGACAGGGACTTTTCTATAGGCAGTACTTC. This codes for CASSSAGQGLFYRQYF. Using reference TRBV28 and TRBJ2-7 for the parts outside the CDR3, the full variable domain is DVKVTQSSRYLVKRTGEKVFLECVQDMDHENMFWYRQDPGLGLRLIYFSYDVKMKEKGDIPEGYSVSREKKERFSLILESASTNQTSMYLCASSSAGQGLFYRQYFGPGTRLTVT.

The chain joins TRBV27 to TRBJ1-2, with 11 bases matching TRBD1. The junction had 6 bases not matched to a gene; V was cut back by 5 bases and J by 4 bases. This CDR3 is 15 amino acids long. CDR1 MNHEY and CDR2 SMNVEV come from the germline V gene (reference sequence). For the CDR3, the DNA is TGTGCCAGCAGTCCAATGGGACAGGGGGGCTATGGCTACACCTTC. Translating gives CASSPMGQGGYGYTF.

This chain uses TRBV7-2 with TRBJ2-5; 10 nucleotides match TRBD2. The CDR3 spans 14 residues. V trimming: 4 bases; J trimming: 2 bases; junction bases outside the gene matches: 1. Germline CDR1 reads SGHTA; CDR2 reads FQGNSA. The DNA of the CDR3 is TGTGCCAGCAGCTGGACTAGCGGACAAGAGACCCAGTACTTC. Translated: CASSWTSGQETQYF.

A word on this clone: Other DNA sequences of this sample code for an identical CDR3. The chain combines TRBV9 with TRBJ2-7; TRBD2 matches 11 bases. Trimming took 4 bases from V and 0 from J; bases not matched to a gene: 3. The CDR3 is 15 residues long. In germline, CDR1 is SGDLS, CDR2 YYNGEE. CDR3 amino acids: CASSPSGGYSYEQYF. CDR3 nucleotides: TGTGCCAGCAGCCCTAGCGGGGGGTACTCCTACGAGCAGTACTTC.

This rearrangement joins TRBV5-1 to TRBJ2-7; 7 nucleotides agree with TRBD1. CDR3 size: 14 residues. The V gene's germline CDR1 is SGHRS and CDR2 YFSETQ. The ends lost 4 bases at V and 4 bases at J; junction bases unmatched: 8. As DNA, the CDR3 is TGCGCCAGCAGCCCCGAGGGGGCTACTTACGAGCAGTACTTC. Protein: CASSPEGATYEQYF.

This chain joins TRBV29-1 and TRBJ1-1; TRBD1 aligns across 10 bases. V gave up 5 bases and J gave up 4 bases; unmatched junction bases: 10. CDR1 and CDR2 (germline): SQVTM, ANQGSEA. The CDR3 is 15 residues long. The CDR3 spells CSVKGQGSDFTEAFF. In nucleotides, the CDR3 is TGCAGCGTTAAGGGACAGGGGTCGGATTTCACTGAAGCTTTCTTT. The complete variable domain, with remaining parts taken from reference TRBV29-1 and TRBJ1-1, reads SAVISQKPSRDICQRGTSLTIQCQVDSQVTMMFWYRQQPGQSLTLIATANQGSEATYESGFVIDKFPISRPNLTFSTLTVSNMSPEDSSIYLCSVKGQGSDFTEAFFGQGTRLTVV.

The rearrangement links TRBV29-1 to TRBJ1-5; D unresolved. Trimming shortened V by 7 bases and J by 0 bases, and 10 bases separated the two germline ends. Germline V gene sequence: CDR1 SQVTM, CDR2 ANQGSEA. The CDR3 sequence is 13 residues long. The CDR3 loop reads CSAGEYSNQPQHF. CDR3 bases: TGCAGCGCCGGAGAGTATAGCAATCAGCCCCAGCATTTT.

DNA for the CDR3: TGCGCCAGCAGCCCGGGGGGCTCTCAGGGTACGCAGTATTTT. It yields the protein CASSPGGSQGTQYF. The chain joins TRBV5-1 to TRBJ2-3, with a weak D call TRBD2 (7 bases). The V and J ends lost 4 bases and 8 bases respectively, with 17 bases between them. CDR3 size: 14 residues. Per germline, CDR1 SGHRS and CDR2 YFSETQ.

The chain combines TRBV5-1 with TRBJ2-6; perhaps TRBD1 as D (5 bases). This CDR3 has 18 amino acids. Trimming shortened V by 0 bases and J by 0 bases, and 13 bases separated the two germline ends. The V gene's germline CDR1 is SGHRS and CDR2 YFSETQ. CDR3 in DNA: TGCGCCAGCAGCTTGGTTATGACAGTAGCCTCTGGGGCCAACGTCCTGACTTTC. Translated: CASSLVMTVASGANVLTF.

The chain is built from TRBV9 and TRBJ2-3, with 8 bases fitting TRBD2. V lost 0 bases to trimming and J lost 4 bases; unmatched junction nucleotides: 10. Germline V gene lookup returns CDR1 SGDLS and CDR2 YYNGEE. CDR3 length: 17 residues. Here the CDR3 DNA reads TGTGCCAGCAGCGTAGCCCGGGCCGGGGGGGCGTCAGATACGCAGTATTTT. Its protein is CASSVARAGGASDTQYF. Filled out from reference TRBV9 and TRBJ2-3, the complete variable domain reads DSGVTQTPKHLITATGQRVTLRCSPRSGDLSVYWYQQSLDQGLQFLIQYYNGEERAKGNILERFSAQQFPDLHSELNLSSLELGDSALYFCASSVARAGGASDTQYFGPGTRLTVL.

The chain couples TRBV13 to TRBJ2-3; D may be TRBD2 (6 bases). The germline V gene has CDR1 PRHDT and CDR2 FYEKMQ (reference sequence). V was clipped by 3 bases and J by 1 base, with 11 bases between them. The CDR3 sequence is 15 residues long. CDR3: CASSFPTRGTDTQYF. In DNA form, the CDR3 reads TGTGCCAGCAGCTTCCCGACTAGGGGCACAGATACGCAGTATTTT.

Here the CDR3 reads CASTLSRDSYGYTF. Written as DNA, the CDR3 is TGTGCCAGCACCCTCAGTAGGGACAGCTATGGCTACACCTTC. The chain uses TRBV5-4 and TRBJ1-2; 7 nucleotides match TRBD1. Germline CDR1 is SGHNT and CDR2 is YYREEE (reference sequence). The J segment lost 4 bases and the V segment lost 6 bases, leaving 9 bases of the junction unmatched. The CDR3 spans 14 residues.

CDR3 in DNA: TGTGCCATCAGTGAGTATGGACAGGGGAACACTGAAGCTTTCTTT. Translated, it gives CAISEYGQGNTEAFF. The V and J genes are TRBV10-3 and TRBJ1-1, with 8 bases fitting TRBD1. Germline-derived CDR1 and CDR2 are ENHRY and SYGVKD. Trimming at V came to 1 base and at J to 1 base, leaving 2 bases not matched to a gene. The CDR3 length is 15 residues.

The chain carries TRBV19 and TRBJ2-3, with 8 bases that match TRBD2. Trimming at V came to 3 bases and at J to 5 bases, leaving 13 bases not matched to a gene. The CDR3 length is 17 residues. Germline V CDR1 and CDR2: LNHDA, SQIVND (reference sequence). In nucleotides, the CDR3 is TGTGCCAGTAGTATTTTAGGGCGGGGGGTGGATAAAGATACGCAGTATTTT. The encoded protein is CASSILGRGVDKDTQYF.